These T cell receptor beta chains were read from a single sample in a study of T cell repertoires in cytomegalovirus infection. TCRdb itself ran the reads through MiXCR, one entry per CDR3 protein. Here the sample spans 560,000 or so distinct CDR3 sequences, approximately 16% being singletons. The source material was CD8+ T cells from PBMCs. These receptors all come from a human donor in good health (CMV status not recorded). Some clones in this sample may be carry-over from other donors' samples. CDR3s include the opening cysteine and the closing phenylalanine or tryptophan. Each record gives: V gene, D gene, clone size, J gene, CDR3 protein, CDR3 DNA. The D gene is left open where the match is weak. For some rows the clone size is stated as once, few or many, or as a class when expanded; others skip it.

V: TRBV2
D: -
size: -
J: TRBJ1-2
CDR3: CASRGAHTYGYTF
DNA: TGTGCCAGCAGAGGGGCACATACCTATGGCTACACCTTC

V: TRBV27
D: -
size: -
J: TRBJ2-3
CDR3: CASTTGIGTDTQYF
DNA: TGTGCCAGCACCACAGGGATCGGCACAGATACGCAGTATTTT

V: TRBV4-1
D: TRBD2
size: few
J: TRBJ2-7
CDR3: CASSPSGRAKYEQYF
DNA: TGCGCCAGCAGCCCGAGCGGGAGGGCCAAGTACGAGCAGTACTTC

V: TRBV4-1
D: TRBD2
size: many
J: TRBJ2-1
CDR3: CASSQEDSGNSYNEQFF
DNA: TGCGCCAGCAGCCAAGAAGATAGCGGGAACTCCTACAATGAGCAGTTCTTC

V: TRBV7-8
D: -
size: many
J: TRBJ2-7
CDR3: CASSFWGVLLSYEQYF
DNA: TGTGCCAGCAGCTTCTGGGGTGTCTTACTCTCCTACGAGCAGTACTTC

V: TRBV6-1
D: TRBD2
size: -
J: TRBJ2-7
CDR3: CASIKRGTSGKNEQYF
DNA: TGTGCCAGCATCAAGCGCGGGACTAGCGGGAAGAACGAGCAGTACTTC

V: TRBV18
D: -
size: few
J: TRBJ2-5
CDR3: CASSPWAQETQYF
DNA: TGTGCCAGCTCACCATGGGCCCAAGAGACCCAGTACTTC

V: TRBV6-1
D: -
size: many
J: TRBJ2-1
CDR3: CASSEARGSSSYNEQFF
DNA: TGTGCCAGCAGTGAAGCCCGGGGGAGTAGCTCCTACAATGAGCAGTTCTTC

V: TRBV6-2/TRBV6-3
D: -
size: many
J: TRBJ2-2
CDR3: CASSYNSNTGELFF
DNA: TGTGCCAGCAGTTACAACTCGAACACCGGGGAGCTGTTTTTT

V: TRBV6-1
D: TRBD2
size: many
J: TRBJ2-2
CDR3: CASSAPSGYTGELFF
DNA: TGTGCCAGCAGTGCGCCTAGCGGGTACACCGGGGAGCTGTTTTTT

V: TRBV7-3
D: TRBD1
size: many
J: TRBJ2-1
CDR3: CASSPYDPRGLYYNEQFF
DNA: TGTGCCAGCAGCCCTTACGACCCCAGGGGGCTTTACTACAATGAGCAGTTCTTC

V: TRBV2
D: -
size: -
J: TRBJ2-5
CDR3: CASKSFERQETQYF
DNA: TGTGCCAGCAAATCCTTCGAGCGGCAAGAGACCCAGTACTTC

V: TRBV10-3
D: -
size: few
J: TRBJ2-2
CDR3: CAARTSAGELFF
DNA: TGTGCCGCCCGAACCTCAGCCGGGGAGCTGTTTTTT

V: TRBV6-2/TRBV6-3
D: TRBD1
size: -
J: TRBJ1-2
CDR3: CASSPGTGEAYGYTF
DNA: TGTGCCAGCAGTCCCGGGACAGGGGAGGCGTATGGCTACACCTTC

V: TRBV9
D: -
size: -
J: TRBJ2-1
CDR3: CASSTLGGNEQFF
DNA: TGTGCCAGCAGCACCCTGGGGGGTAATGAGCAGTTCTTC

V: TRBV20-1
D: -
size: few
J: TRBJ2-7
CDR3: CSARVGGDSYEQYF
DNA: TGCAGTGCTAGAGTGGGTGGGGACTCCTACGAGCAGTACTTC

V: TRBV6-1
D: -
size: many
J: TRBJ2-7
CDR3: CASSESRNNYEQYF
DNA: TGTGCCAGCAGCGAAAGTAGGAATAACTACGAGCAGTACTTC

V: TRBV27
D: -
size: -
J: TRBJ2-3
CDR3: CASSTSGAAPSTDTQYF
DNA: TGTGCCAGCAGTACCAGTGGGGCGGCCCCTAGCACAGATACGCAGTATTTT

V: TRBV7-3
D: -
size: many
J: TRBJ2-7
CDR3: CASSPSGGGDEQYF
DNA: TGTGCCAGCAGCCCCTCGGGGGGCGGCGACGAGCAGTACTTC

V: TRBV7-2
D: TRBD1
size: many
J: TRBJ1-1
CDR3: CASSVRQGLNTEAFF
DNA: TGTGCCAGCAGCGTAAGACAGGGTTTGAACACTGAAGCTTTCTTT

V: TRBV7-8
D: TRBD1
size: many
J: TRBJ2-1
CDR3: CASSLMQGVLNEQFF
DNA: TGTGCCAGCAGCTTAATGCAGGGGGTTTTGAATGAGCAGTTCTTC

V: TRBV15
D: -
size: once
J: TRBJ1-5
CDR3: CATSRDRQTNQPQHF
DNA: TGTGCCACCAGCAGAGATCGGCAAACCAATCAGCCCCAGCATTTT

V: TRBV12-3/TRBV12-4
D: -
size: -
J: TRBJ2-1
CDR3: CASRPVPGEQFF
DNA: TGTGCCAGCAGACCCGTCCCCGGTGAGCAGTTCTTC

V: TRBV5-1
D: TRBD2
size: -
J: TRBJ2-5
CDR3: CASSLPTSGHQETQYF
DNA: TGCGCCAGCAGCTTGCCGACTAGCGGGCACCAAGAGACCCAGTACTTC

V: TRBV19
D: -
size: few
J: TRBJ1-2
CDR3: CASSARGRTYGYTF
DNA: TGTGCCAGTAGTGCCCGGGGGAGGACCTATGGCTACACCTTC

V: TRBV7-3
D: TRBD2
size: -
J: TRBJ2-1
CDR3: CDSSSKSGTSGNEQFF
DNA: TGTGACAGCAGCTCAAAGTCGGGTACTAGCGGTAATGAGCAGTTCTTC

V: TRBV7-6
D: TRBD1
size: many
J: TRBJ2-1
CDR3: CASSLAGDRVHNEQFF
DNA: TGTGCCAGCAGCTTAGCGGGGGACAGGGTCCACAATGAGCAGTTCTTC

V: TRBV19
D: -
size: many
J: TRBJ1-2
CDR3: CASSMSGAFRYGYTF
DNA: TGTGCCAGTAGTATGTCGGGGGCCTTCCGGTATGGCTACACCTTC

V: TRBV27
D: -
size: few
J: TRBJ1-5
CDR3: CASSLTLFNQPQHF
DNA: TGTGCCAGCAGTTTAACCCTGTTCAATCAGCCCCAGCATTTT

V: TRBV12-3/TRBV12-4
D: TRBD2
size: few
J: TRBJ2-4
CDR3: CASSSQTSAKNIQYF
DNA: TGTGCCAGCAGTTCCCAGACTAGCGCGAAAAACATTCAGTACTTC

V: TRBV6-6
D: -
size: many
J: TRBJ2-7
CDR3: CASSYYSAPRGEQYF
DNA: TGTGCCAGCAGTTACTACAGCGCCCCCCGGGGCGAGCAGTACTTC

V: TRBV19
D: -
size: few
J: TRBJ1-5
CDR3: CASSRTHYSNQPQHF
DNA: TGTGCCAGTAGCCGAACTCATTATAGCAATCAGCCCCAGCATTTT

V: TRBV27
D: -
size: many
J: TRBJ1-2
CDR3: CASSPGSNYGYTF
DNA: TGTGCCAGCAGTCCAGGGTCTAACTATGGCTACACCTTC

V: TRBV7-9
D: -
size: many
J: TRBJ1-1
CDR3: CASSDRTAEAFF
DNA: TGTGCCAGCAGCGACCGGACAGCTGAAGCTTTCTTT

V: TRBV4-2
D: TRBD1
size: -
J: TRBJ1-2
CDR3: CASSQDKGMGGGVYGYTF
DNA: TGTGCCAGCAGCCAAGATAAAGGCATGGGAGGGGGCGTGTATGGCTACACCTTC